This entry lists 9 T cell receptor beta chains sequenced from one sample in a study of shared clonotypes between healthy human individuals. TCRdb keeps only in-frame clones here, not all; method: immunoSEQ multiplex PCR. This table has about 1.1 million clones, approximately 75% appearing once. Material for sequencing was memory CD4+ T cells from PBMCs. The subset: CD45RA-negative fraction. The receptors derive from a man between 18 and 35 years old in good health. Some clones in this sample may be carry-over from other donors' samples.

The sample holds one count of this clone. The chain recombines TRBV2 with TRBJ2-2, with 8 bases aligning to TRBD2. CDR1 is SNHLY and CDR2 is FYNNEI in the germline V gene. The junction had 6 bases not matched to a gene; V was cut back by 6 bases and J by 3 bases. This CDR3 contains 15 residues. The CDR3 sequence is CASSGAGVYTGELFF. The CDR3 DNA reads TGTGCCAGCAGCGGAGCGGGAGTCTACACCGGGGAGCTGTTTTTT. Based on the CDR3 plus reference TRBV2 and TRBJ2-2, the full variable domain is EPEVTQTPSHQVTQMGQEVILRCVPISNHLYFYWYRQILGQKVEFLVSFYNNEISEKSEIFDDQFSVERPDGSNFTLKIRSTKLEDSAMYFCASSGAGVYTGELFFGEGSRLTVL.

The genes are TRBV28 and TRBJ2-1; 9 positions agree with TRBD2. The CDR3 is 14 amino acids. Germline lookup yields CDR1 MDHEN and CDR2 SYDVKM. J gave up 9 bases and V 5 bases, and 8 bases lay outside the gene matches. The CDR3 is CASSRGSGRSEQFF. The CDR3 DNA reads TGTGCCAGCAGTCGAGGTAGCGGGAGAAGTGAGCAGTTCTTC. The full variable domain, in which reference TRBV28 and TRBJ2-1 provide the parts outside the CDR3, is DVKVTQSSRYLVKRTGEKVFLECVQDMDHENMFWYRQDPGLGLRLIYFSYDVKMKEKGDIPEGYSVSREKKERFSLILESASTNQTSMYLCASSRGSGRSEQFFGPGTRLTVL.

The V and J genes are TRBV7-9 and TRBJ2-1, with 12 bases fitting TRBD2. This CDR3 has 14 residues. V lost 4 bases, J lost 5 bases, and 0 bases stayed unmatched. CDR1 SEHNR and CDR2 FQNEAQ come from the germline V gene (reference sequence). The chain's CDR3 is CASSSSGRDNEQFF. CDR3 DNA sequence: TGTGCCAGCAGCTCTAGCGGGAGGGACAATGAGCAGTTCTTC.

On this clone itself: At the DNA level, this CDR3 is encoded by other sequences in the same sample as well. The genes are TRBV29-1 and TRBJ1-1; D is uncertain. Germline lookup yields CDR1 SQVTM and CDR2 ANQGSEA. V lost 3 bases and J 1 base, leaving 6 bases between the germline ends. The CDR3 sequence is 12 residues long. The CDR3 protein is CSVDRGNTEAFF. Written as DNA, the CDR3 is TGCAGCGTTGACCGTGGGAACACTGAAGCTTTCTTT. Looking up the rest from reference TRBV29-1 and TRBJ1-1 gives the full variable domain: SAVISQKPSRDICQRGTSLTIQCQVDSQVTMMFWYRQQPGQSLTLIATANQGSEATYESGFVIDKFPISRPNLTFSTLTVSNMSPEDSSIYLCSVDRGNTEAFFGQGTRLTVV.

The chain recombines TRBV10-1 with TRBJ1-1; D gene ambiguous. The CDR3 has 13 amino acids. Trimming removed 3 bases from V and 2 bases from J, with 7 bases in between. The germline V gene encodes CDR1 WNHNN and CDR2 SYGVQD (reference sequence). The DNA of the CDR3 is TGCGCCAGCAGTGATAAGGGCAACACTGAAGCTTTCTTT. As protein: CASSDKGNTEAFF.

In nucleotides, the CDR3 is TGCGCCAGCAGCTTAGGTTCGAGCGGGAGAAGTAATGAGCAGTTCTTC. This encodes CASSLGSSGRSNEQFF. V usage is TRBV5-1 and J usage is TRBJ2-1; 8 positions agree with TRBD2. V dropped 2 bases and J dropped 7; count of bases not matched to a gene: 11. Germline V gene lookup returns CDR1 SGHRS and CDR2 YFSETQ. The CDR3 has 16 residues.

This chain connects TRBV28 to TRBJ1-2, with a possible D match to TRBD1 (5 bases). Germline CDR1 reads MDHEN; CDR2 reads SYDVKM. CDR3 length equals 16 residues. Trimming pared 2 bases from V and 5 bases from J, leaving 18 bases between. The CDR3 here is CASSLGRGAGLYGYTF. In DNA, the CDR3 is TGTGCCAGCAGTTTAGGGCGCGGGGCGGGCCTTTATGGCTACACCTTC.

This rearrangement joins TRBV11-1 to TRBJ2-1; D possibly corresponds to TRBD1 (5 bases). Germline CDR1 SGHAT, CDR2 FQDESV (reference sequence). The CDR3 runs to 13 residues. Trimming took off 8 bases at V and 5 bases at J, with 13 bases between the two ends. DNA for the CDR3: TGTGCCAGCGGCCCGACAGAACACAATGAGCAGTTCTTC. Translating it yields CASGPTEHNEQFF.

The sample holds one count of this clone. CDR3 DNA: TGCGCCAGCAGCTTAATACCACCGAACACTGAAGCTTTCTTT. The encoded protein is CASSLIPPNTEAFF. The chain uses TRBV5-1 and TRBJ1-1; D is undetermined. Between the trimmed V and J ends, which lost 2 bases and 1 base, there was a span of 9 bases. From germline, CDR1 is SGHRS and CDR2 YFSETQ. CDR3 length equals 14 residues.